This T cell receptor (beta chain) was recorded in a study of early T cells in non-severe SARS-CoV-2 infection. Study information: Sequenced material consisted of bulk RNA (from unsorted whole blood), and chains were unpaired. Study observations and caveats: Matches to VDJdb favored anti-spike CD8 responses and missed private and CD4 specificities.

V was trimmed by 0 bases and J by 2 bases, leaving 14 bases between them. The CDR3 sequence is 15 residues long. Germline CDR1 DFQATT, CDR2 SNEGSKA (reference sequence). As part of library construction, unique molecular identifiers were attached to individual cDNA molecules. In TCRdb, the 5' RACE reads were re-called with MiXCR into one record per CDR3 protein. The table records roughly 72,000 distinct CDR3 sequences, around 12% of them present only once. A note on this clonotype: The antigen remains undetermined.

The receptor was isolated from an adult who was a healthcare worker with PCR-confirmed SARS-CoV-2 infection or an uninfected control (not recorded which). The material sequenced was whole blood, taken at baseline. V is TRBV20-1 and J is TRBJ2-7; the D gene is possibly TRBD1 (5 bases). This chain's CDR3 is CSARDGRQGTYEQYF. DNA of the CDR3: TGCAGTGCTAGAGATGGGCGGCAGGGTACCTACGAGCAGTACTTC.